Each of the 31 T cell receptor beta chains below was sequenced from the same sample in a study of blood T cells in healthy people across ages. Alongside a J-beta primer mix, a sample-barcoded 5' primer served in a second PCR lasting roughly 6 to 12 cycles. Each CDR3 protein is one row after TCRdb ran MiXCR on the 5' RACE reads. The table includes around 710,000 distinct CDR3 sequences, about 40% detected once. Sequencing was done on a sample of blood. Receptor source: an older woman in good health.

Points on this clonotype: A much larger clone is a single base away; this may be a read error. V gene TRBV5-1 combines with J gene TRBJ2-5, with a tentative D call TRBD1 (6 bases). V lost 4 bases and J lost 11, with 15 bases in between. The CDR3 extends over 12 amino acids. The germline V gene encodes CDR1 SGHRS and CDR2 YFSETQ. The CDR3 loop is CASSEEGDRQYF. CDR3 nucleotides: TGCGCCAGCAGCGAAGAGGGAGACAGGCAGTACTTC.

This clonotype was counted ten times or more. The V gene is TRBV14, the J gene TRBJ2-5, with D perhaps matching TRBD2 (5 bases). In germline, CDR1 is SGHDN, CDR2 FVKESK. The CDR3 is made up of 14 amino acids. V was trimmed by 5 bases and J by 0 bases, leaving 10 bases between them. CDR3 amino acids: CASSAGLNQETQYF. DNA for the CDR3: TGTGCCAGCAGCGCTGGACTGAACCAAGAGACCCAGTACTTC.

The chain carries TRBV29-1 and TRBJ1-5; 10 bases align to TRBD1. The CDR3 extends over 13 amino acids. The V gene end was trimmed by 6 bases and the J gene end by 5 bases; junction bases not matched to a gene: 4. Germline V CDR1 and CDR2: SQVTM, ANQGSEA. This chain's CDR3 is CSVGTGADQPQHF. CDR3 nucleotides: TGCAGCGTCGGGACAGGGGCCGATCAGCCCCAGCATTTT.

In its sample, this clonotype was seen a few times. The chain links TRBV7-6 to TRBJ2-5; 10 bases match TRBD2. Trimming at V came to 2 bases and at J to 3 bases, leaving 3 bases not matched to a gene. The CDR3 totals 15 residues. Germline-derived CDR1 and CDR2 are SGHVS and FNYEAQ. CDR3 amino acids: CASSLTSGTEETQYF. The CDR3 bases are TGTGCCAGCAGCTTAACTAGCGGGACGGAAGAGACCCAGTACTTC. Full variable domain (outside the CDR3, taken from reference TRBV7-6 and TRBJ2-5): GAGVSQSPRYKVTKRGQDVALRCDPISGHVSLYWYRQALGQGPEFLTYFNYEAQQDKSGLPNDRFSAERPEGSISTLTIQRTEQRDSAMYRCASSLTSGTEETQYFGPGTRLLVL.

The V and J genes are TRBV20-1 and TRBJ2-1; tentative D call: TRBD1 (6 bases). Germline values: CDR1 DFQATT, CDR2 SNEGSKA (reference sequence). This CDR3 is 17 amino acids long. Trimming took 2 bases from V and 0 from J, leaving 17 bases between them. CDR3 sequence (DNA): TGCAGTGCTAGAACCCGGGACAAAAGTAGCTCCTACAATGAGCAGTTCTTC. It encodes CSARTRDKSSSYNEQFF.

This clonotype was seen a few times. V and J are TRBV3-1 and TRBJ2-5, with D possibly being TRBD1 (6 bases). The V and J ends lost 4 bases and 5 bases respectively, with 14 bases between them. Germline loops: CDR1 LGHDT, CDR2 YNNKEL (reference sequence). The CDR3 has 14 amino acids. DNA for the CDR3: TGTGCCAGCAGCCCTTCAGGGGTGCGCGAGACCCAGTACTTC. It yields the protein CASSPSGVRETQYF.

As for this clonotype: A read error may account for a junction end that differs from germline. The chain recombines TRBV2 with TRBJ2-3, with D perhaps matching TRBD1 (5 bases). The CDR3 totals 14 residues. CDR1 and CDR2 from the germline V gene are SNHLY and FYNNEI. This CDR3 is CTSKKETGTDTQYF. CDR3 nucleotide sequence: TGTACCAGCAAAAAGGAGACAGGCACAGATACGCAGTATTTT.

This clonotype was picked up a small number of times. J is TRBJ2-1 and V is TRBV20-1; D might be TRBD2 (6 bases). V gave up 4 bases and J gave up 5 bases, with 15 bases separating them. This CDR3 region has 14 residues. CDR1 is DFQATT, CDR2 SNEGSKA, per germline (reference sequence). Written as DNA, the CDR3 is TGCAGTGCTATAGGAGGGGCCCATAACAATGAGCAGTTCTTC. Its translation is CSAIGGAHNNEQFF.

This chain links TRBV5-1 with TRBJ2-5; possibly TRBD1 for D (5 bases). The J call is doubtful: the DNA matches TRBJ2-7 better. CDR3 length: 12 residues. The germline gives CDR1 SGHRS, CDR2 YFSETQ. The CDR3 sequence is CASSIDSYEQYF. CDR3 DNA: TGCGCCAGCAGCATTGACAGCTACGAGCAGTACTTC.

This clonotype was found many times. V usage is TRBV11-1 and J usage is TRBJ2-7; 12 bases line up with TRBD2. Germline V gives CDR1 SGHAT, CDR2 FQDESV (reference sequence). V was clipped by 9 bases and J by 5 bases; unmatched bases: 5. This CDR3 spans 13 amino acids. The CDR3 coding sequence is TGTGCCAGTACCCTAGCGGGAGGGCACGAGCAGTACTTC. It specifies CASTLAGGHEQYF.

The chain has TRBV7-6 and TRBJ1-5; no clear D gene. Germline lookup yields CDR1 SGHVS and CDR2 FNYEAQ. The V end lost 0 bases, the J end lost 0 bases, and 6 bases lay between the germline ends. The CDR3 is 15 amino acids. The CDR3 loop reads CASSLAPISNQPQHF. For the CDR3, the DNA is TGTGCCAGCAGCTTAGCCCCGATTAGCAATCAGCCCCAGCATTTT.

This clonotype came up a few times. The genes are TRBV7-2 and TRBJ2-3; D gene ambiguous. V shed 1 base and J shed 8 bases, with 7 bases lying between them. The CDR3 has 12 residues. The germline V gene encodes CDR1 SGHTA and CDR2 FQGNSA. The CDR3 DNA is TGTGCCAGCAGCTTAGGGTCGTTTACGCAGTATTTT. It is translated as CASSLGSFTQYF.

This clonotype has only a few counts. The CDR3 nucleotides are TGTGCCAGCAGGCCGGGACAGGGTTATAATTCACCCCTCCACTTT. It is translated as CASRPGQGYNSPLHF. This sequence joins TRBV12-3 or TRBV12-4 and TRBJ1-6, with TRBD1 matching 9 bases. The trim removed 6 bases at V and 4 bases at J, leaving 4 bases unmatched. CDR3 length: 15 residues.

As for this clonotype: A read error may be the cause here, since a much bigger clone is one base away. The J gene is TRBJ2-1, the V gene TRBV9, with TRBD2 matching 12 bases. This CDR3 is built from 15 residues. Germline V gives CDR1 SGDLS, CDR2 YYNGEE. With V trimmed by 0 bases and J by 13 bases, 8 bases remained unmatched. CDR3 sequence (DNA): TGTGCCAGCAGCGTAGCGGCTAGCGGGGGGGAGACCCAGTTCTTC. Translating gives CASSVAASGGETQFF.

CDR3 in amino acids: CSAADRPSRDGYTF. CDR3 coding DNA: TGCAGTGCGGCCGACCGTCCTTCTAGGGATGGCTACACCTTC. The rearrangement links TRBV20-1 to TRBJ1-2; D is uncertain. Looked up from germline, CDR1 is DFQATT and CDR2 is SNEGSKA (reference sequence). The CDR3 runs 14 residues. With 6 bases removed from V and 6 bases from J, the gap between germline ends came to 20 bases.

The genes are TRBV11-2 and TRBJ2-2, with D perhaps matching TRBD1 (6 bases). This CDR3 is 15 amino acids long. CDR1 is SGHAT, CDR2 FQNNGV, per germline. V lost 3 bases and J lost 5, with 13 bases in between. CDR3 loop: CASSFRQALTGELFF. The CDR3 DNA reads as TGTGCCAGCAGCTTTAGACAGGCTTTGACCGGGGAGCTGTTTTTT.

This clonotype has only a few counts. The chain recombines TRBV6-1 with TRBJ2-1; D possibly corresponds to TRBD1 (7 bases). V gave up 8 bases and J gave up 7 bases, with 21 bases separating them. CDR3 length: 15 residues. CDR1 is MNHNS, CDR2 SASEGT, per germline. The CDR3 DNA follows: TGTGCCAGCTTAGGGGCAGGCAGGGGGAGGAATGAGCAGTTCTTC. Translation: CASLGAGRGRNEQFF.

This clonotype was found a few times. The gene calls are TRBV6-1 and TRBJ1-1, with D unclear. V lost 0 bases, J lost 8 bases, and 10 bases lay in between. From germline, CDR1 is MNHNS and CDR2 SASEGT. The CDR3 runs 13 residues. The CDR3 DNA sequence: TGTGCCAGCAGTGAAGCAGGGAGGTCGGAAGCTTTCTTT. Translating it yields CASSEAGRSEAFF.

This clonotype came up a few times. The rearrangement links TRBV7-2 to TRBJ2-6; D unclear. The V gene lost 7 bases and the J gene lost 0 bases, with 10 bases spanning the gap. CDR3 length: 15 residues. Germline lookup yields CDR1 SGHTA and CDR2 FQGNSA. The CDR3 is CASKSLGSGANVLTF. The CDR3, as DNA: TGTGCCAGCAAAAGCCTTGGCTCTGGGGCCAACGTCCTGACTTTC. The variable domain in full, completed from reference TRBV7-2 and TRBJ2-6, reads GAGVSQSPSNKVTEKGKDVELRCDPISGHTALYWYRQSLGQGLEFLIYFQGNSAPDKSGLPSDRFSAERTGGSVSTLTIQRTQQEDSAVYLCASKSLGSGANVLTFGAGSRLTVL.

The chain joins TRBV24-1 to TRBJ2-5; TRBD2 aligns across 13 bases. This CDR3 has 17 residues. V gave up 3 bases and J gave up 11 bases; unmatched junction bases: 14. The germline gives CDR1 KGHDR, CDR2 SFDVKD. CDR3 amino acids: CATSDAGLAGVRDEQYF. The CDR3 nucleotides are TGTGCCACCAGTGATGCCGGACTAGCGGGAGTAAGAGATGAGCAGTACTTC.

This clonotype has a count of ten or more. A read error is possible here, since a much larger clone lies one base away. The V call is TRBV5-1, the J call TRBJ2-1, with 7 bases aligning to TRBD1. CDR1 SGHRS and CDR2 YFSETQ come from the germline V gene. V lost 4 bases and J lost 9; bases outside the gene matches: 10. This CDR3 has 14 amino acids. This CDR3 is CASSVPAGGGEQFF. The CDR3 region has the DNA TGCGCCAGCAGCGTGCCGGCAGGGGGTGGTGAGCAGTTCTTC. The entire variable domain, with the rest obtained from reference TRBV5-1 and TRBJ2-1, is as follows: KAGVTQTPRYLIKTRGQQVTLSCSPISGHRSVSWYQQTPGQGLQFLFEYFSETQRNKGNFPGRFSGRQFSNSRSEMNVSTLELGDSALYLCASSVPAGGGEQFFGPGTRLTVL.

The chain links TRBV5-1 to TRBJ2-5, with D tentatively TRBD2 (6 bases). The J call may be wrong; the DNA end is better matched by TRBJ2-7. This CDR3 is 15 amino acids long. Germline V gene lookup returns CDR1 SGHRS and CDR2 YFSETQ. CDR3 region: CATRQGGNSADEQYF. CDR3 bases: TGCGCCACCCGGCAGGGCGGGAATTCCGCGGACGAGCAGTACTTC.

This clonotype was observed a handful of times. V and J are TRBV20-1 and TRBJ1-4; TRBD1 might be the D (6 bases). The CDR3 extends over 13 amino acids. Deletions cut 0 bases from V and 7 bases from J, with 9 bases between. From germline, CDR1 is DFQATT and CDR2 SNEGSKA (reference sequence). The CDR3 here is CSARDQGSEKLFF. CDR3 in DNA: TGCAGTGCTAGAGATCAGGGGTCTGAAAAACTGTTTTTT.

The chain combines TRBV29-1 with TRBJ2-1; TRBD2 aligns across 13 bases. Germline V gene data show CDR1 as SQVTM and CDR2 as ANQGSEA. The J segment lost 9 bases and the V segment lost 8 bases, leaving 16 bases of the junction unmatched. This CDR3 is 16 amino acids long. In nucleotides, the CDR3 is TGCAGCTCCGATAGCTTACTAGCGGGAGGGCATTTTGAGCAGTTCTTC. Translated, it gives CSSDSLLAGGHFEQFF.

This clonotype has more than one count but fewer than ten. The chain recombines TRBV6-6 with TRBJ1-2, with 7 bases aligning to TRBD1. The CDR3 consists of 14 residues. V lost 7 bases, J lost 6 bases, and 11 bases stayed unmatched. The germline gives CDR1 MNHNY, CDR2 SVGAGI (reference sequence). The CDR3 sequence: CASTFPGQTDGYTF. CDR3 sequence (DNA): TGTGCCAGCACCTTTCCGGGACAGACAGATGGCTACACCTTC.

With regard to this clonotype: Relative to the germline gene, one junction end is altered; a read error may explain this. This chain uses TRBV3-1 with TRBJ2-4, with 7 bases lining up with TRBD1. CDR3 size: 15 residues. CDR1 and CDR2 (germline): LGHDT, YNNKEL (reference sequence). The CDR3 DNA sequence: TGTGCCAGCTGCCAAACGAGGGGGCTCGCAAACATTCAGTACTTC. It is translated as CASCQTRGLANIQYF.

This clonotype was seen only a few times. The chain uses TRBV20-1 and TRBJ2-1, with 10 bases fitting TRBD2. The CDR3 length is 16 residues. Germline values: CDR1 DFQATT, CDR2 SNEGSKA (reference sequence). With 3 bases clipped from V and 4 bases from J, the junction kept 9 bases outside the gene matches. CDR3 in DNA: TGCAGTGCTAGTCTCCCTAGCGGGGGTTCGTACAATGAGCAGTTCTTC. Translated, it gives CSASLPSGGSYNEQFF.

A note on this clonotype: A much larger clone lies a single base off, so this may be a read error. This chain joins TRBV20-1 and TRBJ2-4; D ambiguous. The V and J ends lost 3 bases and 15 bases respectively, with 24 bases between them. CDR3 length: 14 residues. Germline CDR1 is DFQATT and CDR2 is SNEGSKA (reference sequence). In DNA, the CDR3 is TGCAGTGCTAGCAGGCAGGTCCTCTCCTACGAGCGGTACTTC. Translation: CSASRQVLSYERYF.

This clonotype was detected ten times or more. This chain connects TRBV12-3 or TRBV12-4 to TRBJ2-5; 9 bases agree with TRBD1. This CDR3 comprises 13 residues. J gave up 5 bases and V 9 bases, and 7 bases lay outside the gene matches. The CDR3 sequence: CASRTGAFETQYF. CDR3 DNA: TGTGCCAGTAGGACAGGGGCTTTCGAGACCCAGTACTTC.

This clonotype was seen a few times. This chain uses TRBV28 with TRBJ2-7; 9 bases match TRBD1. Germline CDR1 and CDR2: MDHEN and SYDVKM. This CDR3 has 15 amino acids. The V and J ends lost 7 bases and 1 base, in that order; junction bases with no gene match: 8. CDR3: CASTSSGQGSYEQYF. The CDR3 DNA sequence: TGTGCCAGCACCTCCTCGGGACAGGGTTCCTACGAGCAGTACTTC.

This chain joins TRBV4-2 and TRBJ2-3; 8 nucleotides line up with TRBD2. The CDR3 has 17 residues. V trimming: 0 bases; J trimming: 1 base; junction bases outside the gene matches: 6. From germline, CDR1 is LGHNA and CDR2 YNFKEQ. The DNA of the CDR3 is TGTGCCAGCAGCCAAGATCTAGCGGGCCCACGCACAGATACGCAGTATTTT. It specifies CASSQDLAGPRTDTQYF.